This T cell receptor (beta chain) appears in the sequencing data of a study of Graves' ophthalmopathy and Graves' hyperthyroidism. Newly diagnosed, the hyperthyroidism patients had under 2 months' duration and were aged 18 to 65. Amplification of the TCR beta CDR3 regions used RNA transcripts (as template). HTBI-primed first-round RT-PCR preceded second-round multiplex PCR. One entry per CDR3 protein results from TCRdb running MiXCR on the multiplex PCR reads. The sample records 900,000 to 1,200,000 distinct CDR3 sequences, less than 45% being singletons. Germline CDR1 reads SQVTM; CDR2 reads ANQGSEA. With 8 bases removed from V and 2 bases from J, the gap between germline ends came to 21 bases. The CDR3 loop spans 15 amino acids.

The sample comprised peripheral blood or thyroid tissue (not recorded which). The chain couples TRBV29-1 to TRBJ1-2, with D maybe TRBD1 (5 bases). This TCR came from an adult man with Graves' hyperthyroidism. DNA for the CDR3: TGCAGCTTAGTGGGGAGTAGGGACGCGAACTATGGCTACACCTTC. Translation: CSLVGSRDANYGYTF.